Listed below are T cell receptor beta chains from one sample, sequenced in a study of radiotherapy plus CTLA-4 blockade in lung cancer. Assay used: immunoSEQ multiplex PCR; TCRdb lists only in-frame clones, some missing. The sample lists 70,000 to 90,000 clones, more than 75% occurring once. Source: peripheral blood, taken from a patient treated with radiotherapy plus ipilimumab. The receptors shown here come from a human donor with non-small cell lung cancer who had stable disease on radiotherapy plus ipilimumab. The CDR3 runs from the conserved cysteine through the conserved F or W.

>TRBV28|TRBJ1-1
CASSLGNTEAFF
>TRBV9|TRBJ2-5
CASSPQGGTKETQYF
>TRBV9|TRBJ1-1
CASSVVPLGHSAVEAFF
>TRBV2|TRBJ2-1
CASVERGYNEQFF
>TRBV7-9|TRBJ1-2
CASSTLPLVGYTF
>TRBV28|TRBJ1-4
CASSFGAVYEKLFF
>TRBV7-2|TRBJ1-1
CASSLSAGGGTEAFF
>TRBV5-1|TRBJ2-5
CASSTRQSQETQYF
>TRBV7-8|TRBJ2-2
CASTSGTVNTGELFF
>TRBV18|TRBJ1-2
CASSPNAPPYGYTF
>TRBV5-1|TRBJ1-5
CASSPGDRSISNQPQHF
>TRBV7-3|TRBJ2-1
CASSLQGAGNEQFF
>TRBV19|TRBJ1-2
CASSMLGPNYGYTF
>TRBV6-5|TRBJ2-6
CASRTRATGANVLTF
>TRBV15|TRBJ2-1
CATSREFDNEQFF
>TRBV27|TRBJ2-2
CASSFSSTGELFF
>TRBV4-1|TRBJ2-7
CASSQPGHSSYEQYF
>TRBV11-2|TRBJ2-1
CASTRQGPSSYNEQFF
>TRBV5-1|TRBJ2-3
CASSLSSGPRTDTQYF
>TRBV19|TRBJ2-7
CASRRPGTGNEQYF
>TRBV27|TRBJ2-5
CASRPLGEGETQYF
>TRBV28|TRBJ1-3
CASSLAPGTYGNTIYF
>TRBV28|TRBJ1-5
CASSEGGEGRLGQPQHF
>TRBV10-2|TRBJ2-7
CASSDPGLSSYEQYF
>TRBV7-9|TRBJ1-6
CASSLEGSLHF
>TRBV9|TRBJ1-4
CASSVGPGREKLFF
>TRBV29-1|TRBJ2-5
CSVIQGQETQYF
>TRBV7-8|TRBJ2-1
CASSLEPSGGYSYNEQFF
>TRBV6-4|TRBJ2-3
CASSDSTSGGGPDTQYF
>TRBV18|TRBJ2-5
CASSPLGARGETQYF
>TRBV15|TRBJ2-7
CATTKRGIHEQYF
>TRBV9|TRBJ2-1
CASSVGQAAGDEQFF
>TRBV6-5|TRBJ2-6
CASRIGVSGANVLTF
>TRBV5-1|TRBJ2-7
CASSFEQRQISYEQYF
>TRBV4-2|TRBJ2-6
CASSQSRVESGANVLTF
>TRBV7-9|TRBJ1-3
CASRTGVSGNTIYF
>TRBV5-4|TRBJ2-7
CASSSAGRQGATGEQYF
>TRBV7-9|TRBJ1-4
CASSSSMGTGGEKLFF
>TRBV6-1|TRBJ1-1
CASTGLDTEAFF
>TRBV13|TRBJ1-2
CASSLGKNPHYGYTF
>TRBV4-2|TRBJ1-5
CASSPGTGGFSNQPQHF
>TRBV13|TRBJ1-1
CASSAYRGAFTEAFF
>TRBV9|TRBJ2-2
CASSSRRSPRTGELFF
>TRBV2|TRBJ1-6
CASNRRDTNSPLHF
>TRBV4-2|TRBJ2-7
CASSQAFTLDRSYEQYF
>TRBV6-1|TRBJ1-2
CASSLQGAYGYTF